These 9 T cell receptor beta chains were sequenced from one sample in a study of T cell changes during pregnancy in multiple sclerosis. Profiling relied on immunoSEQ multiplex PCR, and the TCRdb table lists in-frame clones only, not all of them. The sample shows some 48,000 clones, approximately 95% of them seen only once. The specimen was CD8+ T cells from peripheral blood mononuclear cells, collected in the first trimester of pregnancy. The receptors were gathered from a female donor with multiple sclerosis, enrolled in a pregnancy study.

V is TRBV30 and J is TRBJ1-2, with D possibly TRBD1 on 5 matching bases. The CDR3 length is 15 residues. From germline, CDR1 is GTSNPN and CDR2 SVGIG (reference sequence). V lost 1 base and J 3 bases, leaving 15 bases between the germline ends. The CDR3 loop reads CAWSAAGPGYYGYTF. In nucleotides, the CDR3 is TGTGCCTGGAGTGCGGCGGGGCCGGGGTACTATGGCTACACCTTC.

The chain couples TRBV4-1 to TRBJ2-2, with TRBD2 as a possible D gene (6 bases). Trimming removed 1 base at V and 3 bases at J, with 15 bases between. CDR3 length: 17 residues. The germline CDR1 and CDR2 sequences are MGHRA and YSYEKL. The CDR3 sequence is CASSQVGRGLDTGELFF. CDR3 coding DNA: TGCGCCAGCAGCCAAGTGGGTCGGGGGTTAGACACCGGGGAGCTGTTTTTT.

The chain links TRBV10-2 to TRBJ2-4; 13 bases fit TRBD2. The CDR3 contains 14 residues. With V trimmed by 4 bases and J by 12 bases, 6 bases remained unmatched. Germline V lookup: CDR1 WSHSY, CDR2 SAAADI. CDR3: CASSVGTSGIGQYF. The CDR3 nucleotides read TGCGCCAGCAGTGTTGGGACTAGCGGGATCGGTCAGTACTTC.

The J gene is TRBJ2-3, the V gene TRBV6-5; 7 bases match TRBD1. The CDR3 runs 14 residues. With 2 bases clipped from V and 4 bases from J, the junction kept 3 bases outside the gene matches. Looked up from germline, CDR1 is MNHEY and CDR2 is SVGAGI. CDR3 DNA: TGTGCCAGCAGTTACGCCGGACAGGCAGATACGCAGTATTTT. This codes for CASSYAGQADTQYF.

The chain employs TRBV6-1 and TRBJ2-3, with D perhaps matching TRBD2 (6 bases). This CDR3 has 12 amino acids. Germline values: CDR1 MNHNS, CDR2 SASEGT. The CDR3 reads CAIREPTDTQYF. The DNA for the CDR3 is TGTGCTATACGGGAGCCCACAGATACGCAGTATTTT.

This rearrangement joins TRBV19 to TRBJ1-2; D is undetermined. V lost 10 bases and J 1 base, leaving 13 bases between the germline ends. Looked up from germline, CDR1 is LNHDA and CDR2 is SQIVND (reference sequence). CDR3 length equals 13 residues. CDR3 protein: CAIYLGSNYGYTF. CDR3 coding DNA: TGTGCCATATATTTGGGGAGTAACTATGGCTACACCTTC.

The V call is TRBV19, the J call TRBJ1-3, with D uncertain. Per germline, CDR1 LNHDA and CDR2 SQIVND (reference sequence). The CDR3 extends over 16 amino acids. The V end lost 5 bases, the J end lost 0 bases, and 14 bases lay between the germline ends. The CDR3 DNA sequence: TGTGCCAGTAGTGTTACGGTTCCTACCTCTGGAAACACCATATATTTT. Amino acids: CASSVTVPTSGNTIYF. The full variable domain, in which reference TRBV19 and TRBJ1-3 provide the parts outside the CDR3, is DGGITQSPKYLFRKEGQNVTLSCEQNLNHDAMYWYRQDPGQGLRLIYYSQIVNDFQKGDIAEGYSVSREKKESFPLTVTSAQKNPTAFYLCASSVTVPTSGNTIYFGEGSWLTVV.

The V call is TRBV2, the J call TRBJ2-7; tentative D call: TRBD1 (5 bases). The CDR3 runs 13 residues. Germline V gene lookup returns CDR1 SNHLY and CDR2 FYNNEI. The ends were cut back, 3 bases at V and 5 bases at J, with 11 bases in the middle. CDR3 nucleotide sequence: TGTGCCAGCAGTGATGGTGTAGGGGACGAGCAGTACTTC. Translating it yields CASSDGVGDEQYF. Using reference TRBV2 and TRBJ2-7 for the parts outside the CDR3, the full variable domain is EPEVTQTPSHQVTQMGQEVILRCVPISNHLYFYWYRQILGQKVEFLVSFYNNEISEKSEIFDDQFSVERPDGSNFTLKIRSTKLEDSAMYFCASSDGVGDEQYFGPGTRLTVT.

This sequence joins TRBV5-6 and TRBJ1-1; D gene ambiguous. Trimming left V 2 bases short and J 1 base short, with 6 bases between. The CDR3 runs 13 residues. Germline V lookup: CDR1 SGHDT, CDR2 YYEEEE. As DNA, the CDR3 is TGTGCCAGCAGCTTTAGCCGGAACACTGAAGCTTTCTTT. As protein: CASSFSRNTEAFF.